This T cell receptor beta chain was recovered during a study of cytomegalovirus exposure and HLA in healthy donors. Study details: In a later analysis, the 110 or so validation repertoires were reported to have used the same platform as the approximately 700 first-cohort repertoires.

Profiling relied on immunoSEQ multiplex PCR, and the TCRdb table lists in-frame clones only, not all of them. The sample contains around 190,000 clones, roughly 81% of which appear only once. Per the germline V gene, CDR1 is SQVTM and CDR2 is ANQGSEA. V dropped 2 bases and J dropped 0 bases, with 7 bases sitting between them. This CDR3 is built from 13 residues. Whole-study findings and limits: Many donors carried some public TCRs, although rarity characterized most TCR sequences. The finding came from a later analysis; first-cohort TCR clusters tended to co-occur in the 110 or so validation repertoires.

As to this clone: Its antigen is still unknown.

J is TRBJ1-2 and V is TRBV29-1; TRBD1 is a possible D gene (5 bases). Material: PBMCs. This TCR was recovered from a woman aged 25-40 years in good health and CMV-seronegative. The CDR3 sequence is CSVEHRTNYGYTF. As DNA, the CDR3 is TGCAGCGTTGAACACAGGACTAACTATGGCTACACCTTC. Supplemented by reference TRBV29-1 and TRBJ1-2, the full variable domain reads SAVISQKPSRDICQRGTSLTIQCQVDSQVTMMFWYRQQPGQSLTLIATANQGSEATYESGFVIDKFPISRPNLTFSTLTVSNMSPEDSSIYLCSVEHRTNYGYTFGSGTRLTVV.